This T cell receptor beta chain was identified during a study of cytomegalovirus exposure and HLA in healthy donors. The PCR contained 60 Vbeta and 13 Jbeta primers. The repertoire was sequenced with immunoSEQ multiplex PCR; TCRdb's copy has only in-frame clones and lacks some. The table gives 130,000 or so clones; the top ten clones make up around 1.6% of it. Unrecorded immune exposure was likely among donors, who were nominally healthy when sampled. Comments on this clone: The antigen remains unidentified.

Findings of the study overall: In a later analysis, TCR beta V- and J-gene trimming was associated with a missense DCLRE1C variant.

The sequence was obtained from a woman aged 40 to 50 in good health and CMV-seropositive. Sequenced material: PBMCs.

CDR3 sequence reads: CANRGAPSGNTIYF. CDR3 nucleotide sequence: TGTGCCAACCGCGGGGCCCCTTCTGGAAACACCATATATTTT. The chain links TRBV7-9 to TRBJ1-3; TRBD1 might be the D (5 bases). V gave up 10 bases and J gave up 1 base, with 14 bases separating them. Per the germline V gene, CDR1 is SEHNR and CDR2 is FQNEAQ (reference sequence). This CDR3 is 14 amino acids long. Full variable domain (outside the CDR3, taken from reference TRBV7-9 and TRBJ1-3): DTGVSQNPRHKITKRGQNVTFRCDPISEHNRLYWYRQTLGQGPEFLTYFQNEAQLEKSRLLSDRFSAERPKGSFSTLEIQRTEQGDSAMYLCANRGAPSGNTIYFGEGSWLTVV.